The 8 T cell receptor beta chains reported below all come from one sample, sequenced in a study of T cells in Graves' hyperthyroidism and ophthalmopathy. Amplification targeted TCR beta CDR3 regions from RNA transcripts. The study used the HTBI primer set for a first-round RT-PCR of the TCR CDR3. One entry per CDR3 protein, called by TCRdb with MiXCR from the multiplex PCR reads. This table holds 250,000 to 350,000 distinct CDR3 sequences, more than 15% found once. The sequencing input was blood. These TCRs come from a woman aged 55-75 years with Graves' ophthalmopathy.

This chain joins TRBV5-1 and TRBJ2-2, with a tentative D call TRBD2 (6 bases). Between the trimmed V and J ends, which lost 0 bases and 4 bases, there was a span of 10 bases. CDR3 size: 15 residues. CDR1 is SGHRS, CDR2 YFSETQ, per germline. The CDR3: CASSLAVGSTGELFF. In nucleotides, the CDR3 is TGCGCCAGCAGCTTGGCTGTCGGGAGCACCGGGGAGCTGTTTTTT.

Points on this clonotype: A much larger clonotype is one base distant, so this may be a read error. This sequence joins TRBV6-5 and TRBJ2-7; maybe TRBD1 (6 bases). CDR3 length: 17 amino acids. V lost 2 bases and J lost 7, with 24 bases in between. Germline CDR1 MNHEY, CDR2 SVGAGI. For the CDR3, the DNA is TGTGCCAGCAGTTACGAGACCCCCGGGACACTTGGAATTGAGCAGTACTTC. It translates to CASSYETPGTLGIEQYF.

The chain uses TRBV5-6 and TRBJ1-4, with D tentatively TRBD1 (6 bases). The ends were cut back, 0 bases at V and 5 bases at J, with 11 bases in the middle. This CDR3 spans 15 amino acids. Per germline, CDR1 SGHDT and CDR2 YYEEEE. This CDR3 reads CASSLAGHGNEKLFF. CDR3 nucleotide sequence: TGTGCCAGCAGCTTGGCGGGACACGGAAATGAAAAACTGTTTTTT.

This clonotype was found many times. The chain combines TRBV7-2 with TRBJ2-5; 11 bases align to TRBD2. The CDR3 spans 14 residues. V shed 8 bases and J 5 bases; nucleotides not matched to a gene: 7. Germline V lookup: CDR1 SGHTA, CDR2 FQGNSA. CDR3 sequence (DNA): TGTGCCAGCGTTCGACTAGCGGGGATGGAGACCCAGTACTTC. It yields the protein CASVRLAGMETQYF.

This clonotype was seen at least ten times. This chain uses TRBV2 with TRBJ1-6; the D gene is possibly TRBD1 (6 bases). Looked up from germline, CDR1 is SNHLY and CDR2 is FYNNEI. The CDR3 is 15 amino acids. The ends were cut back, 6 bases at V and 6 bases at J, with 15 bases in the middle. The CDR3 nucleotides read TGTGCCAGCAGCAAACAGGGCGGGGGTAATTCACCCCTCCACTTT. Its translation is CASSKQGGGNSPLHF. The full variable domain, with the rest looked up from reference TRBV2 and TRBJ1-6, is EPEVTQTPSHQVTQMGQEVILRCVPISNHLYFYWYRQILGQKVEFLVSFYNNEISEKSEIFDDQFSVERPDGSNFTLKIRSTKLEDSAMYFCASSKQGGGNSPLHFGNGTRLTVT.

This clonotype was found many times. This chain connects TRBV7-8 to TRBJ2-1; D possibly corresponds to TRBD1 (6 bases). CDR3 length equals 17 residues. Germline V gives CDR1 SGHVS, CDR2 FQNEAQ. The V gene lost 5 bases and the J gene lost 2 bases, with 19 bases spanning the gap. The CDR3 is CASSLRVQGSPYNEQFF. The CDR3, as DNA: TGTGCCAGCAGCCTTAGGGTACAGGGATCCCCCTACAATGAGCAGTTCTTC.

This clonotype was detected many times. The chain recombines TRBV13 with TRBJ2-1, with 10 positions matching TRBD2. The CDR3 consists of 14 residues. V lost 5 bases to trimming and J lost 13 bases; unmatched junction nucleotides: 11. The V gene's germline CDR1 is PRHDT and CDR2 FYEKMQ (reference sequence). The CDR3 here is CASSVSGRGLEQFF. The CDR3 DNA follows: TGTGCCAGCAGCGTCAGCGGGAGGGGCCTTGAACAGTTCTTC.

This clonotype was seen at least ten times. The V and J genes are TRBV5-5 and TRBJ1-1; no definite D call. The V and J ends lost 2 bases and 0 bases respectively, with 14 bases between them. The CDR3 contains 16 residues. CDR1 is SGHKS, CDR2 YYEKEE, per germline (reference sequence). For the CDR3, the DNA is TGTGCCAGCAGCTTCCCGATCGCACCCATGAACACTGAAGCTTTCTTT. Its protein product is CASSFPIAPMNTEAFF. The variable domain in full, completed from reference TRBV5-5 and TRBJ1-1, reads DAGVTQSPTHLIKTRGQQVTLRCSPISGHKSVSWYQQVLGQGPQFIFQYYEKEERGRGNFPDRFSARQFPNYSSELNVNALLLGDSALYLCASSFPIAPMNTEAFFGQGTRLTVV.